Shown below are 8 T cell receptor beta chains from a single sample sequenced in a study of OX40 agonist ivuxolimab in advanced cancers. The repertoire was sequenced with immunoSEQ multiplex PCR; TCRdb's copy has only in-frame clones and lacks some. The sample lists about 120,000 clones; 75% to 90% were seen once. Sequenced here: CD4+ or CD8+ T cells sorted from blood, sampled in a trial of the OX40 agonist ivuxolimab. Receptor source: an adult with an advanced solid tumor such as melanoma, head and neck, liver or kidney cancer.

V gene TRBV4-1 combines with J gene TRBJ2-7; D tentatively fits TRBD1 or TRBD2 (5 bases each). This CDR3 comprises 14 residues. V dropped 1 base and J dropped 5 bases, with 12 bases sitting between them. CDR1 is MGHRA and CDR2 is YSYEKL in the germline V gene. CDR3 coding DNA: TGCGCCAGCAGCCAAGGTGGCTGGGACGACGAGCAGTACTTC. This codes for CASSQGGWDDEQYF.

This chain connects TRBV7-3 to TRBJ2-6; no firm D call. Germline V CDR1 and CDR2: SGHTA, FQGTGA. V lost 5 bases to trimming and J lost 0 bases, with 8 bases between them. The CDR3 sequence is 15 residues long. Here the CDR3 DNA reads TGTGCCAGCAGCCACGACCCCTCTGGGGCCAACGTCCTGACTTTC. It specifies CASSHDPSGANVLTF. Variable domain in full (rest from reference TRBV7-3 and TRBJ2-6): GAGVSQTPSNKVTEKGKYVELRCDPISGHTALYWYRQSLGQGPEFLIYFQGTGAADDSGLPNDRFFAVRPEGSVSTLKIQRTERGDSAVYLCASSHDPSGANVLTFGAGSRLTVL.

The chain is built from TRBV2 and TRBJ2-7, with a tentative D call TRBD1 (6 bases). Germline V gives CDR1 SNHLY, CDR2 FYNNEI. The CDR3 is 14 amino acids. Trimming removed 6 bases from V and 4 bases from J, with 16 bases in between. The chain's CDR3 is CASRRGQLDYEQYF. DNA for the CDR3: TGTGCCAGCAGACGCGGACAGTTAGATTACGAGCAGTACTTC.

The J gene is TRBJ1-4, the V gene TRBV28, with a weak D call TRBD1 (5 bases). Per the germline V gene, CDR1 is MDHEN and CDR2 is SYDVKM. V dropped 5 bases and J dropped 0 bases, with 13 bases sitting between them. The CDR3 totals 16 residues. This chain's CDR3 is CASSPPWGTTNEKLFF. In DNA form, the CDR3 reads TGTGCCAGCAGTCCACCCTGGGGGACAACTAATGAAAAACTGTTTTTT.

The CDR3 loop reads CASSPIRTQDFRDSGNTIYF. The CDR3 DNA reads as TGTGCCAGCAGTCCCATCCGTACCCAGGACTTCAGGGACTCTGGAAACACCATATATTTT. This chain uses TRBV11-3 with TRBJ1-3; possibly TRBD1 for D (5 bases). Germline-derived CDR1 and CDR2 are SGHNT and YENEEA. CDR3 length: 20 residues. V shed 6 bases and J shed 0 bases, with 27 bases lying between them.

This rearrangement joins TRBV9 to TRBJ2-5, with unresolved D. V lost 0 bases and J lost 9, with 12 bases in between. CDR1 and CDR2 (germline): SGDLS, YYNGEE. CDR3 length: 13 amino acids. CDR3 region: CASSVGVRGAQYF. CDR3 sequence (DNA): TGTGCCAGCAGCGTAGGGGTTCGTGGGGCCCAGTACTTC.

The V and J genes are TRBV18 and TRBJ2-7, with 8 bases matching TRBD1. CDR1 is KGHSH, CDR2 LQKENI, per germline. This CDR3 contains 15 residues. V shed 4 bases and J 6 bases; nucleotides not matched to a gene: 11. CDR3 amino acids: CASSQRQGSLAEQYF. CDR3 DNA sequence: TGTGCCAGCTCACAGAGACAGGGGTCCCTTGCCGAGCAGTACTTC.

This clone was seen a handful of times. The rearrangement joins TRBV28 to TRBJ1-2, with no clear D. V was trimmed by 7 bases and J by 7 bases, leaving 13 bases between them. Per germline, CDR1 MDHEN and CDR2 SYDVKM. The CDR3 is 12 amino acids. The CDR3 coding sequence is TGTGCCAGCAATGAGGAGGGAAGTGGCTACACCTTC. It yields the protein CASNEEGSGYTF.